The 18 T cell receptor beta chains below all came from one sample that was sequenced in a study of PD-1 blockade in classical Hodgkin lymphoma. Autologous stem cell transplantation was followed by relapse in every patient, and brentuximab vedotin exposure varied. TCRdb's table, derived via immunoSEQ multiplex PCR, lists solely in-frame clones and lacks some. The repertoire holds about 100,000 clones, with 80% to 90% as singletons. The material sequenced was peripheral blood mononuclear cells (PBMCs), taken before the second cycle of nivolumab. The receptors come from a human donor with classical Hodgkin lymphoma.

The gene calls are TRBV5-6 and TRBJ1-3; TRBD1 is a possible D gene (5 bases). CDR1 SGHDT and CDR2 YYEEEE come from the germline V gene. V dropped 4 bases and J dropped 3 bases, with 23 bases sitting between them. The CDR3 sequence is 18 residues long. The CDR3: CASSPMGQGPEFGNTIYF. As DNA, the CDR3 is TGTGCCAGCAGCCCAATGGGGCAGGGCCCGGAGTTTGGAAACACCATATATTTT. Based on the CDR3 plus reference TRBV5-6 and TRBJ1-3, the full variable domain is DAGVTQSPTHLIKTRGQQVTLRCSPKSGHDTVSWYQQALGQGPQFIFQYYEEEERQRGNFPDRFSGHQFPNYSSELNVNALLLGDSALYLCASSPMGQGPEFGNTIYFGEGSWLTVV.

The chain recombines TRBV7-3 with TRBJ2-1; no clear D gene. Germline CDR1 and CDR2: SGHTA and FQGTGA. There are 13 residues in the CDR3. V was shortened by 0 bases and J by 6 bases, with 6 bases between the two germline ends. The CDR3: CASSLTRFNEQFF. The DNA of the CDR3 is TGTGCCAGCAGCTTAACTAGGTTCAATGAGCAGTTCTTC.

The chain joins TRBV6-4 to TRBJ2-1; 10 nucleotides align to TRBD2. The CDR3 length is 15 residues. Per the germline V gene, CDR1 is MRHNA and CDR2 is SNTAGT. Unmatched junction bases numbered 3, after V lost 0 bases and J lost 7 bases. In DNA, the CDR3 is TGTGCCAGCAGTGACTCGGCACTAGCGGGGAATGAGCAGTTCTTC. Amino acid sequence: CASSDSALAGNEQFF.

The chain recombines TRBV6-5 with TRBJ2-5; perhaps TRBD1 as D (6 bases). V was trimmed by 0 bases and J by 1 base, leaving 9 bases between them. Germline V gives CDR1 MNHEY, CDR2 SVGAGI. The CDR3 runs to 15 residues. The CDR3 is CASSYSIGGQETQYF. CDR3 sequence (DNA): TGTGCCAGCAGTTACTCGATAGGGGGCCAAGAGACCCAGTACTTC.

This chain connects TRBV30 to TRBJ1-2, with D possibly matching TRBD1 (6 bases). Germline V gives CDR1 GTSNPN, CDR2 SVGIG (reference sequence). The CDR3 consists of 14 residues. The ends were cut back, 0 bases at V and 6 bases at J, with 14 bases in the middle. Here the CDR3 reads CAWSVLRTVDGYTF. The CDR3 DNA sequence: TGTGCCTGGAGTGTGCTGCGGACAGTGGATGGCTACACCTTC.

The V gene is TRBV28, the J gene TRBJ2-3; 9 bases fit TRBD1. The CDR3 has 16 amino acids. V shed 4 bases and J 0 bases; nucleotides not matched to a gene: 5. In germline, CDR1 is MDHEN, CDR2 SYDVKM. CDR3 nucleotides: TGTGCCAGCAGTTCCCCCGGGACAGGGAGCACAGATACGCAGTATTTT. This codes for CASSSPGTGSTDTQYF.

The V call is TRBV30, the J call TRBJ2-4; D remains unclear. Deletions cut 3 bases from V and 8 bases from J, with 14 bases between. Germline values: CDR1 GTSNPN, CDR2 SVGIG (reference sequence). CDR3 length equals 13 residues. CDR3 sequence: CAWSVGSADIQYF. The CDR3 nucleotides read TGTGCCTGGAGCGTGGGCTCCGCGGACATTCAGTACTTC.

The V and J genes are TRBV27 and TRBJ2-7, with D tentatively TRBD2 (6 bases). V was shortened by 5 bases and J by 5 bases, with 16 bases between the two germline ends. This CDR3 is built from 14 residues. The germline V gene has CDR1 MNHEY and CDR2 SMNVEV (reference sequence). CDR3 bases: TGTGCCAGCAGTGCCGTCCCCGCGGGGAACGAGCAGTACTTC. Residues: CASSAVPAGNEQYF.

In DNA form, the CDR3 reads TGTGCCAGCAGCTGGGCCTTAAGCTATGGCTACACCTTC. This gives the protein CASSWALSYGYTF. The chain employs TRBV7-9 and TRBJ1-2; D is uncertain. The CDR3 covers 13 residues. Germline CDR1 and CDR2: SEHNR and FQNEAQ (reference sequence). With 4 bases removed from V and 4 bases from J, the gap between germline ends came to 10 bases.

This chain connects TRBV30 to TRBJ2-3; 7 nucleotides line up with TRBD1. The CDR3 contains 11 residues. Germline loops: CDR1 GTSNPN, CDR2 SVGIG (reference sequence). V gave up 5 bases and J gave up 10 bases; unmatched junction bases: 6. The chain's CDR3 is CAWETQGSQYF. DNA for the CDR3: TGTGCCTGGGAAACACAGGGGTCGCAGTATTTT.

This chain links TRBV5-1 with TRBJ2-7, with a weak D call TRBD1 (5 bases). V was cut by 0 bases and J by 3 bases, with 13 bases left in between. Per the germline V gene, CDR1 is SGHRS and CDR2 is YFSETQ. The CDR3 is 15 amino acids. As DNA, the CDR3 is TGCGCCAGCAGCTTGGTTTCAGGGATTTTCTACGAGCAGTACTTC. Residues: CASSLVSGIFYEQYF.

The rearrangement uses TRBV11-2 and TRBJ1-3; TRBD1 is a possible D gene (5 bases). This CDR3 has 16 amino acids. V shed 5 bases and J shed 4 bases, with 18 bases lying between them. Germline-derived CDR1 and CDR2 are SGHAT and FQNNGV. The DNA for the CDR3 is TGTGCCAGCAGCCTCCAGCCCGGACATCGCGGAAACACCATATATTTT. This codes for CASSLQPGHRGNTIYF.

The V and J genes are TRBV7-9 and TRBJ2-5; 9 bases map to TRBD2. Trimming cost V 5 bases and J 1 base; bases outside gene matches: 11. The CDR3 runs to 17 residues. Germline values: CDR1 SEHNR, CDR2 FQNEAQ (reference sequence). CDR3 sequence reads: CASSPNLSSGVQETQYF. CDR3 sequence (DNA): TGTGCCAGCAGCCCAAATCTCTCTAGCGGGGTCCAAGAGACCCAGTACTTC.

The chain has TRBV19 and TRBJ1-2; TRBD1 is a possible D gene (6 bases). Germline loops: CDR1 LNHDA, CDR2 SQIVND (reference sequence). Trimming removed 3 bases at V and 10 bases at J, with 15 bases between. The CDR3 runs 13 residues. The chain's CDR3 is CASSIGEQGVYTF. CDR3 nucleotide sequence: TGTGCCAGTAGTATCGGTGAACAGGGCGTCTACACCTTC.

J is TRBJ1-4 and V is TRBV7-9, with TRBD1 identical over 9 bases. This CDR3 has 16 amino acids. Germline CDR1 and CDR2: SEHNR and FQNEAQ (reference sequence). With 1 base clipped from V and 0 bases from J, the junction kept 0 bases outside the gene matches. This CDR3 is CASSLGQGATNEKLFF. As DNA, the CDR3 is TGTGCCAGCAGCTTAGGACAGGGGGCAACTAATGAAAAACTGTTTTTT. Combining the CDR3 with reference TRBV7-9 and TRBJ1-4 gives the whole variable domain DTGVSQNPRHKITKRGQNVTFRCDPISEHNRLYWYRQTLGQGPEFLTYFQNEAQLEKSRLLSDRFSAERPKGSFSTLEIQRTEQGDSAMYLCASSLGQGATNEKLFFGSGTQLSVL.

The rearrangement joins TRBV9 to TRBJ1-3, with D uncertain. Between the trimmed V and J ends, which lost 3 bases and 2 bases, there was a span of 12 bases. CDR1 is SGDLS, CDR2 YYNGEE, per germline. The CDR3 is 15 residues long. The CDR3 bases are TGTGCCAGCAGCGCTGGACGGACGACTGGAAACACCATATATTTT. It translates to CASSAGRTTGNTIYF.

The chain recombines TRBV5-8 with TRBJ1-4; TRBD1 matches at 10 bases. Germline V gene lookup returns CDR1 SGHTS and CDR2 YDEGEE. CDR3 length: 14 amino acids. V lost 4 bases and J lost 8; bases outside the gene matches: 5. CDR3 sequence reads: CASSGQGVGEKLFF. The CDR3 region has the DNA TGTGCCAGCAGCGGACAGGGGGTGGGCGAAAAACTGTTTTTT.

DNA of the CDR3: TGCGCCAGCAGCTTGGCCGGGAGCAGGTGGAATTCACCCCTCCACTTT. Translating gives CASSLAGSRWNSPLHF. The chain has TRBV5-1 and TRBJ1-6; D call uncertain. Germline V gene data show CDR1 as SGHRS and CDR2 as YFSETQ. V lost 0 bases and J lost 7, with 14 bases in between. The CDR3 runs 16 residues. Full variable domain (remainder filled in from reference TRBV5-1 and TRBJ1-6): KAGVTQTPRYLIKTRGQQVTLSCSPISGHRSVSWYQQTPGQGLQFLFEYFSETQRNKGNFPGRFSGRQFSNSRSEMNVSTLELGDSALYLCASSLAGSRWNSPLHFGNGTRLTVT.